These 30 T cell receptor beta chains came from one sample sequenced in a study of CD4 T cells in relation to SARS-CoV-2 and coronaviruses. Assay: immunoSEQ multiplex PCR; the TCRdb copy retains only in-frame clones and omits some. The sample lists about 36,000 clones, around 80% occurring once. These receptors' antigens are unknown. The sample taken for sequencing was memory CD4+ T cells from PBMCs, cultured in vitro. All receptors derive from an adult with COVID-19.

This chain links TRBV9 with TRBJ2-4, with TRBD2 matching over 8 bases. Losses at the gene ends were 0 bases for V and 2 bases for J; bases not matched to a gene: 1. The CDR3 spans 15 residues. CDR1 and CDR2 (germline): SGDLS, YYNGEE. DNA of the CDR3: TGTGCCAGCAGCGTAGCGGGAGGGCCCAAAAACATTCAGTACTTC. This sequence encodes CASSVAGGPKNIQYF. The full variable domain, its missing parts supplied by reference TRBV9 and TRBJ2-4, is DSGVTQTPKHLITATGQRVTLRCSPRSGDLSVYWYQQSLDQGLQFLIQYYNGEERAKGNILERFSAQQFPDLHSELNLSSLELGDSALYFCASSVAGGPKNIQYFGAGTRLSVL.

The rearrangement uses TRBV18 and TRBJ1-4; D unclear. Per germline, CDR1 KGHSH and CDR2 LQKENI. V dropped 1 base and J dropped 0 bases, with 9 bases sitting between them. This CDR3 region has 16 residues. CDR3 DNA: TGTGCCAGCTCACCACGTCAGGCTGCAACTAATGAAAAACTGTTTTTT. This gives the protein CASSPRQAATNEKLFF.

The J gene is TRBJ2-3, the V gene TRBV5-4; 10 bases fit TRBD2. The CDR3 extends over 17 amino acids. Unmatched junction bases numbered 9, after V lost 5 bases and J lost 0 bases. Germline loops: CDR1 SGHNT, CDR2 YYREEE (reference sequence). The CDR3, as DNA: TGTGCCAGCAGAAAAACACTAGCGGGGACTAGCACAGATACGCAGTATTTT. It specifies CASRKTLAGTSTDTQYF.

The chain recombines TRBV5-1 with TRBJ1-2; D remains unclear. The CDR3 consists of 13 residues. Trimming cost V 0 bases and J 8 bases, with 11 bases left between them. The germline V gene has CDR1 SGHRS and CDR2 YFSETQ. The CDR3 bases are TGCGCCAGCAGCTTGGGCGGGAGCGGGGGCTACACCTTC. Translation gives CASSLGGSGGYTF.

This clone has only a few counts. This chain uses TRBV7-2 with TRBJ2-3; weak D call: TRBD2 (5 bases). CDR1 and CDR2 from the germline V gene are SGHTA and FQGNSA. Trimming removed 6 bases from V and 2 bases from J, with 12 bases in between. There are 14 residues in the CDR3. CDR3 protein: CASREAVVTDTQYF. The CDR3 nucleotides are TGTGCCAGCAGGGAGGCCGTAGTCACAGATACGCAGTATTTT.

The gene calls are TRBV5-1 and TRBJ1-2, with 7 positions matching TRBD1. CDR1 and CDR2 (germline): SGHRS, YFSETQ. V shed 3 bases, J shed 5 bases, and the junction held 7 bases outside the gene matches. This CDR3 has 14 residues. This CDR3 reads CASSSNPTGYGYTF. CDR3 bases: TGCGCCAGCAGCTCAAACCCGACAGGGTATGGCTACACCTTC.

The chain carries TRBV3-1 (or the pseudogene TRBV3-2) and TRBJ2-2; D gene unclear. Trimming removed 7 bases at V and 1 base at J, with 7 bases between. Per the germline V gene, CDR1 is LGHDT and CDR2 is YNNKEL (reference sequence). The CDR3 loop spans 13 amino acids. CDR3 nucleotides: TGTGCCAGCACTAAAATGAACACCGGGGAGCTGTTTTTT. Translating gives CASTKMNTGELFF.

The chain links TRBV24-1 to TRBJ2-1, with 7 bases fitting TRBD2. The CDR3 has 16 amino acids. J gave up 8 bases and V 3 bases, and 12 bases lay outside the gene matches. Germline V CDR1 and CDR2: KGHDR, SFDVKD. CDR3 nucleotide sequence: TGTGCCACCAGTGATAACTCCGCGGGAGAAGATGATGAGCAGTTCTTC. Its protein is CATSDNSAGEDDEQFF.

The chain links TRBV28 to TRBJ2-5; 7 bases agree with TRBD1. V was clipped by 5 bases and J by 2 bases; unmatched bases: 5. Germline CDR1 is MDHEN and CDR2 is SYDVKM. CDR3 length equals 14 residues. The CDR3 region has the DNA TGTGCCAGCAGTCCAAGGACAGGACAAGAGACCCAGTACTTC. This sequence encodes CASSPRTGQETQYF.

The chain is built from TRBV7-2 and TRBJ1-5; no clear D gene. This CDR3 region has 13 residues. Trimming shortened V by 3 bases and J by 7 bases, and 10 bases separated the two germline ends. Germline CDR1 SGHTA, CDR2 FQGNSA. The CDR3 coding sequence is TGTGCCAGCAGCTTGGAACACCTACAGCCCCAGCATTTT. It is translated as CASSLEHLQPQHF.

V gene TRBV29-1 combines with J gene TRBJ1-1; D call uncertain. Per germline, CDR1 SQVTM and CDR2 ANQGSEA. V lost 3 bases to trimming and J lost 5 bases, with 13 bases between them. The CDR3 consists of 13 residues. CDR3 amino acids: CSVEGRGRTEAFF. In nucleotides, the CDR3 is TGCAGCGTTGAGGGTCGGGGAAGGACTGAAGCTTTCTTT.

This chain connects TRBV4-3 to TRBJ2-7; D unclear. V was clipped by 0 bases and J by 4 bases, with 7 bases between them. The V gene's germline CDR1 is LGHNA and CDR2 YSLEER. The CDR3 is made up of 13 amino acids. Here the CDR3 DNA reads TGCGCCAGCAGCCAAGATATGGGATACGAGCAGTACTTC. Protein: CASSQDMGYEQYF.

J is TRBJ1-1 and V is TRBV3-1 (or the pseudogene TRBV3-2); D possibly corresponds to TRBD1 (5 bases). Deletions cut 2 bases from V and 7 bases from J, with 11 bases between. The CDR3 is 13 residues long. Germline CDR1 reads LGHDT; CDR2 reads YNNKEL (reference sequence). Written as DNA, the CDR3 is TGTGCCAGCAGCCAAAGAAGGGGAATTGAAGCTTTCTTT. Translated, it gives CASSQRRGIEAFF.

J is TRBJ2-1 and V is TRBV10-3; D gene uncertain. Trimming left V 1 base short and J 9 bases short, with 10 bases between. The CDR3 is 13 amino acids. Germline-derived CDR1 and CDR2 are ENHRY and SYGVKD. The CDR3 bases are TGTGCCATCAGTGAGTTTGCAGAGGCTGAGCAGTTCTTC. This translates into CAISEFAEAEQFF.

In nucleotides, the CDR3 is TGTGCCAGCTCCCTAACTCACGCCGGGGCCAACGTCCTGACTTTC. As protein: CASSLTHAGANVLTF. V gene TRBV18 combines with J gene TRBJ2-6; unclear D gene. Germline-derived CDR1 and CDR2 are KGHSH and LQKENI. Trimming took 6 bases from V and 4 from J, leaving 13 bases between them. The length of the CDR3 is 15 residues.

This chain joins TRBV6-5 and TRBJ2-4; 12 positions agree with TRBD2. Germline assignment: CDR1 MNHEY and CDR2 SVGAGI. V dropped 6 bases and J dropped 8; count of bases not matched to a gene: 5. The CDR3 has 14 residues. As DNA, the CDR3 is TGTGCCAGCAGCCAGGGACTAGCGGGTGACATTCAGTACTTC. As protein: CASSQGLAGDIQYF.

This clone was seen just once. V is TRBV7-9 and J is TRBJ1-3, with D tentatively TRBD1 (5 bases). The germline V gene encodes CDR1 SEHNR and CDR2 FQNEAQ (reference sequence). This CDR3 comprises 16 residues. V lost 3 bases and J lost 0, with 12 bases in between. The CDR3 spells CASSFAGTHSGNTIYF. The CDR3 nucleotides are TGTGCCAGCAGCTTCGCGGGGACTCACTCTGGAAACACCATATATTTT.

The V call is TRBV5-1, the J call TRBJ1-2; weak D call: TRBD1 (5 bases). This CDR3 has 15 residues. Trimming removed 5 bases at V and 1 base at J, with 15 bases between. Germline CDR1 SGHRS, CDR2 YFSETQ. In DNA form, the CDR3 reads TGCGCCAGCAGAACGCATGAGGGGAATAACTATGGCTACACCTTC. Translated: CASRTHEGNNYGYTF.

The chain combines TRBV28 with TRBJ2-5, with D possibly TRBD1 on 8 matching bases. Trimming cost V 3 bases and J 4 bases, with 24 bases left between them. Germline V CDR1 and CDR2: MDHEN, SYDVKM. The CDR3 has 18 residues. The CDR3 DNA reads TGTGCCAGCAGTTTTTCACAGGGGGGGCTGGTTGGCGGAGAGACCCAGTACTTC. As protein: CASSFSQGGLVGGETQYF.

This clone came up once. This rearrangement joins TRBV4-1 to TRBJ1-1, with unresolved D. This CDR3 spans 14 amino acids. V lost 2 bases to trimming and J lost 3 bases, with 10 bases between them. CDR1 and CDR2 (germline): MGHRA, YSYEKL. The CDR3 DNA reads TGCGCCAGCAGCCAAACGGGAGCCTACACTGAAGCTTTCTTT. Its protein is CASSQTGAYTEAFF.

This sequence joins TRBV7-3 and TRBJ2-1; D may match TRBD1 or TRBD2 (5 bases each). Germline V gene sequence: CDR1 SGHTA, CDR2 FQGTGA. Deletions cut 5 bases from V and 9 bases from J, with 14 bases between. The length of the CDR3 is 13 residues. The CDR3 reads CASSRQPGGEQFF. The CDR3 nucleotides read TGTGCCAGCAGCCGCCAACCTGGGGGTGAGCAGTTCTTC.

The genes are TRBV7-8 and TRBJ2-5; TRBD1 matches at 9 bases. CDR1 is SGHVS and CDR2 is FQNEAQ in the germline V gene. V trimming: 6 bases; J trimming: 4 bases; junction bases outside the gene matches: 12. This CDR3 spans 16 amino acids. Here the CDR3 DNA reads TGTGCCAGCAGATACAGTAGGACAGGGGCTTTAGAGACCCAGTACTTC. This codes for CASRYSRTGALETQYF.

This chain joins TRBV28 and TRBJ1-5, with a weak D call TRBD1 (5 bases). V was trimmed by 3 bases and J by 3 bases, leaving 9 bases between them. Looked up from germline, CDR1 is MDHEN and CDR2 is SYDVKM. There are 14 residues in the CDR3. Here the CDR3 DNA reads TGTGCCAGCAGTTTGGGGCACCTCAATCAGCCCCAGCATTTT. It codes for CASSLGHLNQPQHF.

This chain joins TRBV4-2 and TRBJ2-7; D remains unclear. The CDR3 covers 16 residues. Trimming pared 0 bases from V and 2 bases from J, leaving 14 bases between. The germline CDR1 and CDR2 sequences are LGHNA and YNFKEQ. The CDR3 here is CASSQDLLGEAYEQYF. The CDR3 DNA reads as TGTGCCAGCAGCCAAGATCTACTTGGGGAAGCCTACGAGCAGTACTTC.

The genes are TRBV10-3 and TRBJ2-1; the match to TRBD2 covers 14 bases. Trimming cost V 6 bases and J 4 bases; bases outside gene matches: 14. The CDR3 length is 19 residues. CDR1 and CDR2 from the germline V gene are ENHRY and SYGVKD. In DNA, the CDR3 is TGTGCCATCAGAGCTGGACTAGCGGGAGGAGGAATAGGGTACAATGAGCAGTTCTTC. It translates to CAIRAGLAGGGIGYNEQFF.

The rearrangement links TRBV7-2 to TRBJ2-7, with 10 bases that match TRBD2. The CDR3 is made up of 16 amino acids. V lost 5 bases and J lost 5; bases outside the gene matches: 12. CDR1 and CDR2 from the germline V gene are SGHTA and FQGNSA. The chain's CDR3 is CASSLSLGAGGNEQYF. The CDR3, as DNA: TGTGCCAGCAGCCTCTCCTTGGGAGCGGGAGGGAACGAGCAGTACTTC. Based on the CDR3 plus reference TRBV7-2 and TRBJ2-7, the full variable domain is GAGVSQSPSNKVTEKGKDVELRCDPISGHTALYWYRQSLGQGLEFLIYFQGNSAPDKSGLPSDRFSAERTGGSVSTLTIQRTQQEDSAVYLCASSLSLGAGGNEQYFGPGTRLTVT.

The rearrangement links TRBV7-2 to TRBJ1-1; possible D gene TRBD1, 5 bases. The CDR3 has 14 amino acids. Germline loops: CDR1 SGHTA, CDR2 FQGNSA. Trimming cost V 3 bases and J 5 bases, with 13 bases left between them. CDR3 in DNA: TGTGCCAGCAGCTTTAGGGGCGCGGGTACTGAAGCTTTCTTT. Translation gives CASSFRGAGTEAFF.

The chain links TRBV11-2 to TRBJ2-2; TRBD2 matches at 16 bases. V dropped 5 bases and J dropped 6; count of bases not matched to a gene: 6. CDR1 is SGHAT, CDR2 FQNNGV, per germline. The CDR3 covers 17 residues. The CDR3 sequence is CASSPPGLAGGSGELFF. The CDR3 DNA sequence: TGTGCCAGCAGCCCGCCGGGACTAGCGGGAGGGTCCGGGGAGCTGTTTTTT.

This clone appeared a single time. The rearrangement links TRBV9 to TRBJ2-1; TRBD1 agrees at 9 bases. V shed 6 bases, J shed 2 bases, and the junction held 6 bases outside the gene matches. Germline V gene data show CDR1 as SGDLS and CDR2 as YYNGEE. This CDR3 comprises 15 residues. The CDR3 is CASNQQGATYNEQFF. DNA for the CDR3: TGTGCCAGCAACCAACAGGGGGCCACCTACAATGAGCAGTTCTTC.

This chain joins TRBV27 and TRBJ1-2; D ambiguous. There are 16 residues in the CDR3. The germline CDR1 and CDR2 sequences are MNHEY and SMNVEV (reference sequence). V was cut by 4 bases and J by 8 bases, with 23 bases left in between. The CDR3 sequence: CASSSGRLLDWFGYTF. The CDR3 coding sequence is TGTGCCAGCAGTTCCGGCAGGCTACTCGATTGGTTCGGCTACACCTTC.